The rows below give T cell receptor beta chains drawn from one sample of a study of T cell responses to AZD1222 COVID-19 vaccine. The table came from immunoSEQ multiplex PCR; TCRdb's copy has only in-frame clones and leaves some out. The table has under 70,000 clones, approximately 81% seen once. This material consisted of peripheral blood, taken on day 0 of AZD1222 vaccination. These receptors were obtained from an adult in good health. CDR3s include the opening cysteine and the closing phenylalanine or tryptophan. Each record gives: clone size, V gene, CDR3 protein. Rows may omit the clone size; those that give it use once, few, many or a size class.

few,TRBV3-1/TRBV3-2,CASSPGGGYGYTF
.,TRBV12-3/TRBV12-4,CASSLAYQPQHF
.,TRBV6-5,CASSDRGTYEQYF
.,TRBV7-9,CAVLALGGHNEQFF
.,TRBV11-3,CASSGSPLQGGEQYF
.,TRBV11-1,CASSSGTGPYNEQFF
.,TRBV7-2,CASSLDWGRGTEAFF
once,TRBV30,CAWSGGMGQPQHF
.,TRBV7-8,CASSAEGSHGSSYNEQFF
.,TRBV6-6,CASSYGTRDQPQHF
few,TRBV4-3,CASSPRTSSGANVLTF
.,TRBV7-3,CASSLTAGGNEKLFF
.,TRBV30,CAWTTSERGAGSNQPQHF
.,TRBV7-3,CASSWVAGAEELFF
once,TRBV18,CASSPPGQGGNQPQHF
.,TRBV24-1,CATPLTRGQAVFNTEAFF
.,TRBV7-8,CASSLGNGYTF
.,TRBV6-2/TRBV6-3,CASSSGTQNNEQFF
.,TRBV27,CASSLGSQETQYF
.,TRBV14,CASSQDLLSYGYTF
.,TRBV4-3,CASSQDWGSFAFYSNQPQHF
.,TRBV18,CASSPTDGELFF
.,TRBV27,CASSWGSGLNTDTQYF
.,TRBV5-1,CASSLPPAGGGDTEAFF
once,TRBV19,CASSSIHRGVGNQPQHF
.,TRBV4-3,CASSQAQGANEKLFF
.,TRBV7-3,CASSLTLGRQAHGYTF
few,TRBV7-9,CASSLEDPLAGISNEQFF
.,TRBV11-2,CASSFTTEPNTEAFF
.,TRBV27,CASSLRSPSYEQYF
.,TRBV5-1,CASSAGGWPSEQFF
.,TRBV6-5,CASTPRAGGTYEQYF
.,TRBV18,CASATPWTGELFF
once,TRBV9,CASSVAGGVGNTIYF
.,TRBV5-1,CASSLAPGVNGYTF
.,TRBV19,CASSRRGLGQPQHF
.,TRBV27,CASSARTGGEQYF
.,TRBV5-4,CASSRRGEAQREQYF
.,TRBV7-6,CASSSGTFSGNTIYF
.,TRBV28,CASSLSSTWAGAEKLFF